This T cell receptor beta chain was retrieved from a study of human T cells and chemical hapten exposure. Time point of the sample: patch test 1, 2 weeks after DPC sensitization. This sample's treatment: therapeutic diphenylcyclopropenone sensitization with weekly scalp DPC. Donors were 18 to 70-year-old alopecia patients suitable for DPC. Study-level results: Patch test score was positively correlated with the counts of PT1 expanded TCRs.

In the source study's methods: TCRs per sample had a median of about 100,000 and ranged from about 20,000 to 750,000. TCRdb recomputed calls from the RACE reads with MiXCR, one row per CDR3 protein. For this entry, the V and J calls and clone size follow TCRdb and not the study's own pipeline. This table has around 380,000 distinct CDR3 sequences, more than 4.5% appearing once. This clonotype has at least ten counts. Its antigen is unknown. This CDR3 is built from 13 residues. With 5 bases removed from V and 6 bases from J, the gap between germline ends came to 10 bases. Germline CDR1 and CDR2: SGHTA and FQGNSA.

The TCR comes from a woman aged 45-65 years with alopecia areata. Some clones in this sample may be carry-over from other donors' samples. The chain employs TRBV7-2 and TRBJ2-2, with D tentatively TRBD2 (5 bases). The source material was whole blood, sampled in connection with sensitization to the hapten diphenylcyclopropenone (DPC). The CDR3 coding sequence is TGTGCCAGCAGCCCCCCCGGGGCCGGGGAGCTGTTTTTT. This codes for CASSPPGAGELFF.